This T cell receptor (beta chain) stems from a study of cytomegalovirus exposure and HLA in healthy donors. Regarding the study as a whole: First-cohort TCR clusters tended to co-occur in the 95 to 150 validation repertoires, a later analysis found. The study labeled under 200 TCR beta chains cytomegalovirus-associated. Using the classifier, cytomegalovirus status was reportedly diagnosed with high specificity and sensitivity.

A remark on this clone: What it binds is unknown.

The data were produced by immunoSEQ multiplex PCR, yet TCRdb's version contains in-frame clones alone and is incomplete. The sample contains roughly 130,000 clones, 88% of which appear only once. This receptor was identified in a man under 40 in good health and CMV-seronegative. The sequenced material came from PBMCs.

CDR3 region: CASSQRRGSYEQYF. The CDR3 DNA reads TGCGCCAGCAGCCAACGTCGGGGCTCCTACGAGCAGTACTTC. The V and J genes are TRBV4-3 and TRBJ2-7; the D gene is possibly TRBD2 (5 bases). The CDR3 covers 14 residues. V dropped 2 bases and J dropped 0 bases, with 8 bases sitting between them. The germline V gene has CDR1 LGHNA and CDR2 YSLEER.